The T cell receptor (beta chain) under discussion was sequenced for a study of blood T cell repertoires in COVID-19. The overall study: Sites across the United States, Italy and Spain contributed samples from acute and convalescent COVID-19. In each case, the material was cDNA or gDNA derived from T cells, B-cell-depleted T cells, or PBMCs.

Generated by immunoSEQ multiplex PCR, the TCRdb table keeps only in-frame clones and is missing some. The sample holds 400,000 to 500,000 clones, 86% seen once. CDR3 length equals 13 residues. V dropped 3 bases and J dropped 3 bases, with 8 bases sitting between them. Germline V gene sequence: CDR1 MRHNA, CDR2 SNTAGT. Material for sequencing was peripheral blood. The V call is TRBV6-4, the J call TRBJ1-1; tentative D call: TRBD1 (5 bases). This clonotype originated in a woman aged 30 to 39 with active or convalescent COVID-19. CDR3 protein: CASSEGRDTEAFF. The CDR3 DNA sequence: TGTGCCAGCAGTGAAGGCAGGGACACTGAAGCTTTCTTT.